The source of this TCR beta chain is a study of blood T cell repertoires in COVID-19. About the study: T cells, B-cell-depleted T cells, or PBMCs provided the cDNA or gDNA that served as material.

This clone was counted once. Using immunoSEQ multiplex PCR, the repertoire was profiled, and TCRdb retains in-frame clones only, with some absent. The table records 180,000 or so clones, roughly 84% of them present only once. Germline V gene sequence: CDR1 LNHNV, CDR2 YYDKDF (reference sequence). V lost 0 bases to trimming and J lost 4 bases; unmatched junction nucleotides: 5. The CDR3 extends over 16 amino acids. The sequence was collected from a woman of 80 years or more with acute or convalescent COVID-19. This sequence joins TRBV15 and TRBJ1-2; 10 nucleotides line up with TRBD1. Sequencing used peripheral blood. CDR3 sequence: CATSREPGQGIYGYTF. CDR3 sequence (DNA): TGTGCCACCAGCAGAGAGCCGGGACAGGGGATCTATGGCTACACCTTC.